Below are 17 T cell receptor beta chains sequenced from a single sample in a study of T cell changes during pregnancy in multiple sclerosis. Sequenced by immunoSEQ multiplex PCR; TCRdb stores in-frame clones only, minus some. This sample has tens of thousands of clones; 91% occur once, and the top ten carry 0.25% to 0.3%. Sequencing used CD4+ T cells from peripheral blood mononuclear cells, obtained in the third trimester of pregnancy. These receptors were collected from a female donor in good health, enrolled as a control in a pregnancy study.

This chain uses TRBV7-2 with TRBJ1-2; possibly TRBD1 for D (6 bases). V was shortened by 1 base and J by 4 bases, with 19 bases between the two germline ends. Germline V gene lookup returns CDR1 SGHTA and CDR2 FQGNSA. The CDR3 sequence is 17 residues long. The CDR3 DNA reads as TGTGCCAGCAGCTTAGTAGGGGGGGCGGATGCTGCCTATGGCTACACCTTC. The encoded protein is CASSLVGGADAAYGYTF.

The chain carries TRBV6-1 and TRBJ1-2; D gene ambiguous. CDR3 size: 15 residues. CDR1 and CDR2 from the germline V gene are MNHNS and SASEGT. Trimming shortened V by 5 bases and J by 0 bases, and 13 bases separated the two germline ends. The DNA of the CDR3 is TGTGCCAGCAGTTCCGCAAGCGTAGCTAACTATGGCTACACCTTC. Its translation is CASSSASVANYGYTF.

V and J are TRBV5-1 and TRBJ1-1; 7 nucleotides align to TRBD1. This CDR3 has 14 residues. Germline CDR1 and CDR2: SGHRS and YFSETQ. V shed 4 bases, J shed 1 base, and the junction held 4 bases outside the gene matches. CDR3 in amino acids: CASSLQGSNTEAFF. CDR3 in DNA: TGCGCCAGCAGCCTACAGGGGTCGAACACTGAAGCTTTCTTT.

This rearrangement joins TRBV5-6 to TRBJ1-5, with D uncertain. The CDR3 sequence is 13 residues long. CDR1 and CDR2 (germline): SGHDT, YYEEEE. V was cut by 4 bases and J by 6 bases, with 11 bases left in between. The CDR3 reads CASSLGRFQPQHF. The CDR3 nucleotides are TGTGCCAGCAGCCTGGGCAGGTTTCAGCCCCAGCATTTT.

The chain recombines TRBV6-5 with TRBJ2-4; TRBD2 aligns across 7 bases. The CDR3 sequence is 13 residues long. V dropped 8 bases and J dropped 9; count of bases not matched to a gene: 10. Looked up from germline, CDR1 is MNHEY and CDR2 is SVGAGI. The CDR3 spells CASVRAPGGIQYF. The CDR3 DNA sequence: TGTGCCAGCGTTCGGGCCCCGGGGGGCATTCAGTACTTC.

The chain uses TRBV7-6 and TRBJ2-5; D gene unclear. The V gene's germline CDR1 is SGHVS and CDR2 FNYEAQ. V was shortened by 4 bases and J by 0 bases, with 6 bases between the two germline ends. The CDR3 is made up of 13 amino acids. In nucleotides, the CDR3 is TGTGCCAGCAGCTCCGGTAACCAAGAGACCCAGTACTTC. Translation: CASSSGNQETQYF.

The chain uses TRBV7-9 and TRBJ1-4; 8 nucleotides agree with TRBD1. The V gene end was trimmed by 1 base and the J gene end by 3 bases; junction bases not matched to a gene: 4. The germline V gene has CDR1 SEHNR and CDR2 FQNEAQ (reference sequence). This CDR3 region has 16 residues. Here the CDR3 DNA reads TGTGCCAGCAGCTTAGGGACAGGGTTTTCTAATGAAAAACTGTTTTTT. Its protein is CASSLGTGFSNEKLFF.

The chain employs TRBV7-9 and TRBJ2-3; the D is unclear. The ends were cut back, 2 bases at V and 3 bases at J, with 6 bases in the middle. CDR3 length: 13 residues. The germline V gene encodes CDR1 SEHNR and CDR2 FQNEAQ (reference sequence). CDR3 sequence reads: CASSLTGTDTQYF. CDR3 DNA sequence: TGTGCCAGCAGCTTAACCGGGACAGATACGCAGTATTTT. The full variable domain, completed using reference TRBV7-9 and TRBJ2-3, is DTGVSQNPRHKITKRGQNVTFRCDPISEHNRLYWYRQTLGQGPEFLTYFQNEAQLEKSRLLSDRFSAERPKGSFSTLEIQRTEQGDSAMYLCASSLTGTDTQYFGPGTRLTVL.

This sequence joins TRBV6-4 and TRBJ2-5; maybe TRBD2 (6 bases). V dropped 0 bases and J dropped 1 base, with 12 bases sitting between them. The CDR3 covers 16 residues. Germline CDR1 MRHNA, CDR2 SNTAGT. CDR3 coding DNA: TGTGCCAGCAGTGACTCGATAGCGGCCTTCCAAGAGACCCAGTACTTC. Translated: CASSDSIAAFQETQYF.

This clone was detected only once. The chain recombines TRBV19 with TRBJ1-3; D may be TRBD1 (5 bases). This CDR3 contains 16 residues. The germline gives CDR1 LNHDA, CDR2 SQIVND (reference sequence). V lost 7 bases, J lost 0 bases, and 16 bases lay in between. The CDR3 protein is CASTGVRQYSGNTIYF. CDR3 DNA sequence: TGTGCCAGTACCGGAGTCAGACAGTACTCTGGAAACACCATATATTTT.

The rearrangement links TRBV5-1 to TRBJ1-1; D is unclear. Trimming stripped 0 bases from V and 5 bases from J, with 14 bases between. The CDR3 covers 15 residues. The germline gives CDR1 SGHRS, CDR2 YFSETQ. The CDR3 DNA reads TGCGCCAGCAGCTTGGGCCAAGGAGGCATTACTGAAGCTTTCTTT. It is translated as CASSLGQGGITEAFF.

J is TRBJ2-2 and V is TRBV7-6; D remains unclear. V shed 5 bases and J shed 0 bases, with 13 bases lying between them. The CDR3 contains 16 residues. Germline V lookup: CDR1 SGHVS, CDR2 FNYEAQ. The CDR3 sequence: CASSASTEPNTGELFF. The CDR3 nucleotides read TGTGCCAGCAGCGCGAGCACAGAACCGAACACCGGGGAGCTGTTTTTT.

The V and J genes are TRBV19 and TRBJ1-1; 9 bases are a match to TRBD1. The V segment lost 6 bases and the J segment 1 base; nucleotides outside the gene matches: 12. CDR1 is LNHDA, CDR2 SQIVND, per germline (reference sequence). This CDR3 has 17 residues. CDR3 amino acids: CASSVRTGVAGNTEAFF. The CDR3 bases are TGTGCCAGTAGCGTCCGGACAGGGGTAGCGGGGAACACTGAAGCTTTCTTT.

The CDR3 sequence is CASRGGGETQYF. CDR3 DNA: TGTGCCAGCCGGGGGGGCGGCGAGACCCAGTACTTC. The rearrangement uses TRBV6-5 and TRBJ2-5; 8 bases agree with TRBD2. Losses at the gene ends were 8 bases for V and 5 bases for J; bases not matched to a gene: 4. The CDR3 covers 12 residues. Germline V gene sequence: CDR1 MNHEY, CDR2 SVGAGI.

The J gene is TRBJ2-2, the V gene TRBV30; 9 bases map to TRBD1. The trim removed 7 bases at V and 7 bases at J, leaving 16 bases unmatched. Germline CDR1 is GTSNPN and CDR2 is SVGIG (reference sequence). The CDR3 covers 16 residues. The CDR3 sequence is CALSRDRDRFSGELFF. In nucleotides, the CDR3 is TGTGCCTTGTCCCGGGACAGGGATCGGTTCAGCGGGGAGCTGTTTTTT.

V usage is TRBV7-2 and J usage is TRBJ2-7, with 10 bases identical to TRBD1. Trimming cost V 5 bases and J 3 bases; bases outside gene matches: 7. The CDR3 spans 15 residues. Germline V lookup: CDR1 SGHTA, CDR2 FQGNSA. The DNA of the CDR3 is TGTGCCAGCAGCCCGAGGCGGACAGGGGGCTACGAGCAGTACTTC. Protein sequence: CASSPRRTGGYEQYF.

This chain uses TRBV7-8 with TRBJ1-5; the D gene is possibly TRBD1 (5 bases). The CDR3 has 14 amino acids. The germline V gene encodes CDR1 SGHVS and CDR2 FQNEAQ. V lost 0 bases and J 5 bases, leaving 8 bases between the germline ends. The CDR3 nucleotides are TGTGCCAGCAGCTTAGCCGGGGGTGATCAGCCCCAGCATTTT. Translation: CASSLAGGDQPQHF.